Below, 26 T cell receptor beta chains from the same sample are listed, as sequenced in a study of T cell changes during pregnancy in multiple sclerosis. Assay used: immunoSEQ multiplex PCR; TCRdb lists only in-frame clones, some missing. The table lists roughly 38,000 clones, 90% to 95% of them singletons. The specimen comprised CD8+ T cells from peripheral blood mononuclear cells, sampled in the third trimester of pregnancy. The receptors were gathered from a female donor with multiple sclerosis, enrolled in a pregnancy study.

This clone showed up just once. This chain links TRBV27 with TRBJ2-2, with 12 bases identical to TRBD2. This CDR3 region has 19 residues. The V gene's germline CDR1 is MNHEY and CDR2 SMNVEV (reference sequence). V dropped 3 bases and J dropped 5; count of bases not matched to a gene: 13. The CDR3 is CASSLQLLAGGLRTGELFF. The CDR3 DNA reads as TGTGCCAGCAGTTTGCAACTACTAGCGGGAGGACTCCGGACCGGGGAGCTGTTTTTT.

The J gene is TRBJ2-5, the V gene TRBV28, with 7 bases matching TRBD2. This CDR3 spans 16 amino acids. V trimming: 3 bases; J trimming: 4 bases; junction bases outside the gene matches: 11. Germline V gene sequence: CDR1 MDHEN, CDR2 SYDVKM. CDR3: CASSFSGGGEGETQYF. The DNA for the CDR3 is TGTGCCAGCAGTTTCTCGGGAGGAGGGGAGGGAGAGACCCAGTACTTC.

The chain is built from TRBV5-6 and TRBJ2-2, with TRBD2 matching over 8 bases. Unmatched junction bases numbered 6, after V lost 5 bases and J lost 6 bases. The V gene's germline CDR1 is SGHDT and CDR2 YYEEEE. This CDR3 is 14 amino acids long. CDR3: CASRSGLGPGELFF. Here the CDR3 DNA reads TGTGCCAGCAGATCGGGACTAGGGCCCGGGGAGCTGTTTTTT. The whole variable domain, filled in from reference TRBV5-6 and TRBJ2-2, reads DAGVTQSPTHLIKTRGQQVTLRCSPKSGHDTVSWYQQALGQGPQFIFQYYEEEERQRGNFPDRFSGHQFPNYSSELNVNALLLGDSALYLCASRSGLGPGELFFGEGSRLTVL.

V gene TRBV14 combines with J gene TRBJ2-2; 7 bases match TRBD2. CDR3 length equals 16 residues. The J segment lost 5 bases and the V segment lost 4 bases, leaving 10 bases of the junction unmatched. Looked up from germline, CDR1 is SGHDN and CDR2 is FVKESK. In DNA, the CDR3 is TGTGCCAGCAGCCTAACCCGACTAGCAGGGACCGGGGAGCTGTTTTTT. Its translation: CASSLTRLAGTGELFF. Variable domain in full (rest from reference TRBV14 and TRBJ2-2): EAGVTQFPSHSVIEKGQTVTLRCDPISGHDNLYWYRRVMGKEIKFLLHFVKESKQDESGMPNNRFLAERTGGTYSTLKVQPAELEDSGVYFCASSLTRLAGTGELFFGEGSRLTVL.

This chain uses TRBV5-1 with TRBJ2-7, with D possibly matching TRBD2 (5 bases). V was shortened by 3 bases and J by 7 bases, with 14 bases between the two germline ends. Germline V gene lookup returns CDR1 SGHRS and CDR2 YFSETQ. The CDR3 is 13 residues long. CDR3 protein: CASSSGLVREQYF. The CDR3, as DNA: TGCGCCAGCAGCTCCGGACTCGTTAGGGAGCAGTACTTC. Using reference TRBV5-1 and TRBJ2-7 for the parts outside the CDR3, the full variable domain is KAGVTQTPRYLIKTRGQQVTLSCSPISGHRSVSWYQQTPGQGLQFLFEYFSETQRNKGNFPGRFSGRQFSNSRSEMNVSTLELGDSALYLCASSSGLVREQYFGPGTRLTVT.

The CDR3 sequence is CASRTGSRYNEQFF. CDR3 DNA: TGTGCCAGCAGGACAGGATCACGCTACAATGAGCAGTTCTTC. The J gene is TRBJ2-1, the V gene TRBV27; TRBD1 is a possible D gene (6 bases). The CDR3 is 14 residues long. In germline, CDR1 is MNHEY, CDR2 SMNVEV (reference sequence). V was shortened by 6 bases and J by 3 bases, with 12 bases between the two germline ends.

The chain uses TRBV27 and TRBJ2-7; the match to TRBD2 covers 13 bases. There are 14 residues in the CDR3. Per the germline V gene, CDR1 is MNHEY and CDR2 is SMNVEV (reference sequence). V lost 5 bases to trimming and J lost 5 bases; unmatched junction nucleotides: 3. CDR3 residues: CASSPGTSGNEQYF. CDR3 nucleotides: TGTGCCAGCAGTCCCGGGACTAGCGGGAACGAGCAGTACTTC.

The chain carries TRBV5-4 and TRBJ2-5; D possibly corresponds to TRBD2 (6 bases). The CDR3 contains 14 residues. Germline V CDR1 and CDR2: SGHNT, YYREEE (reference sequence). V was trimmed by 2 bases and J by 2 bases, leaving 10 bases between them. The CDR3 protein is CASSLRERQETQYF. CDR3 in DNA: TGTGCCAGCAGCTTACGGGAGAGGCAAGAGACCCAGTACTTC.

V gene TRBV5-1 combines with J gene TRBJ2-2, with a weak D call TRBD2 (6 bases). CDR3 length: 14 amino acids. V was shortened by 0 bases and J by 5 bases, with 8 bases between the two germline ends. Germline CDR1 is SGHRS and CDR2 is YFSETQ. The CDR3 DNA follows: TGCGCCAGCAGCTTGGCGGGAGCGACCGGGGAGCTGTTTTTT. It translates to CASSLAGATGELFF.

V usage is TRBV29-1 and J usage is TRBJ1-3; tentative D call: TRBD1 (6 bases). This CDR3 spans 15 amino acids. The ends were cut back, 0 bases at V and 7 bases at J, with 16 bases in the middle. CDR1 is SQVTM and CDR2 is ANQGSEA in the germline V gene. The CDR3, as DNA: TGCAGCGTTGAAGATCATCGAACAGGGTGGAACACCATATATTTT. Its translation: CSVEDHRTGWNTIYF.

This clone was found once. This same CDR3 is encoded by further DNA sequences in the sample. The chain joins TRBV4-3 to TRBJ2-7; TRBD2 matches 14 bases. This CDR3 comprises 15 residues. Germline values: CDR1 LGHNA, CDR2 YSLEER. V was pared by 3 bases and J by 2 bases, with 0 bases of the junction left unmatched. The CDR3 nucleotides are TGCGCCAGCAGCCAGGGACTAGCGGGAGCCTACGAGCAGTACTTC. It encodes CASSQGLAGAYEQYF.

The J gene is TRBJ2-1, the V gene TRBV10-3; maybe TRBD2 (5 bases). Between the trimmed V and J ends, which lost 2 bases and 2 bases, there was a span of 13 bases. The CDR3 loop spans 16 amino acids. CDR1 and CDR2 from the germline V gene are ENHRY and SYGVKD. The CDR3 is CAISEDSTGTYNEQFF. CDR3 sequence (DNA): TGTGCCATCAGTGAGGATTCCACGGGGACCTACAATGAGCAGTTCTTC.

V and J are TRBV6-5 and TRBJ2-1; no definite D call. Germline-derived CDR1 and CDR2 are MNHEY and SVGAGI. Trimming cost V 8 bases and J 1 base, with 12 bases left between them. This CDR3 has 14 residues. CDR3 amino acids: CASAPASSYNEQFF. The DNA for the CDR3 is TGTGCCAGCGCCCCCGCGTCATCCTACAATGAGCAGTTCTTC.

The CDR3 nucleotides read TGTGCCAGCAGTTACAGACAGGGAGTTAACGAGCAGTACTTC. It translates to CASSYRQGVNEQYF. The V and J genes are TRBV28 and TRBJ2-7, with 7 bases matching TRBD1. The junction had 8 bases not matched to a gene; V was cut back by 4 bases and J by 5 bases. The CDR3 spans 14 residues. Germline loops: CDR1 MDHEN, CDR2 SYDVKM.

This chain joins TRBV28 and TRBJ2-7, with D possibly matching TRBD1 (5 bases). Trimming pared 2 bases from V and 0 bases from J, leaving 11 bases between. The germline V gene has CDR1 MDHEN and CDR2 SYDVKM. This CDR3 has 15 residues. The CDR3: CASSLEDSDSYEQYF. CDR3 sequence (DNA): TGTGCCAGCAGTTTAGAAGACAGCGACTCCTACGAGCAGTACTTC. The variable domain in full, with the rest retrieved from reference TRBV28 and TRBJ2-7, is DVKVTQSSRYLVKRTGEKVFLECVQDMDHENMFWYRQDPGLGLRLIYFSYDVKMKEKGDIPEGYSVSREKKERFSLILESASTNQTSMYLCASSLEDSDSYEQYFGPGTRLTVT.

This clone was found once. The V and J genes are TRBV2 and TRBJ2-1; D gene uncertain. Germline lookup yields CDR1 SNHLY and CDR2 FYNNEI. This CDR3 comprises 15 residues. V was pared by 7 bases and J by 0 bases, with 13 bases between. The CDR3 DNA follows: TGTGCCAGCATCCAGACCCCAGGCTCCTACAATGAGCAGTTCTTC. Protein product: CASIQTPGSYNEQFF.

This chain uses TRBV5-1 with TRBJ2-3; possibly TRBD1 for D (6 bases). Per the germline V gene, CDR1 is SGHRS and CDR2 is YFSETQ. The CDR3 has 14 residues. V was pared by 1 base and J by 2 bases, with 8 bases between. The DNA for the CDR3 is TGCGCCAGCAGCTTGTACAGGGTCACAGATACGCAGTATTTT. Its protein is CASSLYRVTDTQYF.

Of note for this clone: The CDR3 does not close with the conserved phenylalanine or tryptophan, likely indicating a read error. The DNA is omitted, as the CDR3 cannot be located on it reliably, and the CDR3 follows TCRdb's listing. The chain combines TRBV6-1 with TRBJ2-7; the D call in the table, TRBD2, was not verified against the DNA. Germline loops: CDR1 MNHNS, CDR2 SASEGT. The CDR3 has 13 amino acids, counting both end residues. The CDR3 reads CASSVGERAATTI.

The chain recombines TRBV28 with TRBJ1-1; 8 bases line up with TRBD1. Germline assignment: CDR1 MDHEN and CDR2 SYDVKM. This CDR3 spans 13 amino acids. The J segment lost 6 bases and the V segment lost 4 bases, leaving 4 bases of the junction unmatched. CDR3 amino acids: CASSYRGAAEAFF. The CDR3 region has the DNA TGTGCCAGCAGTTACAGGGGGGCCGCTGAAGCTTTCTTT.

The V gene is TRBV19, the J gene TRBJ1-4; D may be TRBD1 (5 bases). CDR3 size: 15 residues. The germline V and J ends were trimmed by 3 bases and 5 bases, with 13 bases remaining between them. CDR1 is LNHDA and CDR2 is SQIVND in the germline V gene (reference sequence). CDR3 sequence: CASSISGNSNEKLFF. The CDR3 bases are TGTGCCAGTAGTATTTCAGGGAACTCGAATGAAAAACTGTTTTTT.

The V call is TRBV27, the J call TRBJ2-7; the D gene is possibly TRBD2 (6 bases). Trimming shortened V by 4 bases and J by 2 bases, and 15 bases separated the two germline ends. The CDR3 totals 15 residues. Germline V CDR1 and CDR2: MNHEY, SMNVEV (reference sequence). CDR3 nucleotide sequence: TGTGCCAGCAGTTACAGAGCGGGCGTCACCTACGAGCAGTACTTC. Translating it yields CASSYRAGVTYEQYF.

The CDR3 sequence is CASSFGLSYEQYF. The CDR3 DNA is TGTGCCAGCAGTTTTGGGCTGTCCTACGAGCAGTACTTC. The V and J genes are TRBV28 and TRBJ2-7; D is undetermined. Germline V lookup: CDR1 MDHEN, CDR2 SYDVKM. The CDR3 runs to 13 residues. The V gene lost 3 bases and the J gene lost 1 base, with 7 bases spanning the gap.

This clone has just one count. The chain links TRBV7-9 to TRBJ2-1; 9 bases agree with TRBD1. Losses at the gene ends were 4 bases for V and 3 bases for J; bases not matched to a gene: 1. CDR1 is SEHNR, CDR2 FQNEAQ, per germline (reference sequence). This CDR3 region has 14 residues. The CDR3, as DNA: TGTGCCAGCAGCTCGGGACAGGGCTACAATGAGCAGTTCTTC. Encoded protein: CASSSGQGYNEQFF.

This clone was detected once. CDR3 nucleotide sequence: TGTGCCAGCACCAGGTACAGGGGGCTTTTCTTGGAGACCCAGTACTTC. It is translated as CASTRYRGLFLETQYF. The V call is TRBV2, the J call TRBJ2-5; 9 bases fit TRBD1. The CDR3 consists of 16 residues. Germline V gene lookup returns CDR1 SNHLY and CDR2 FYNNEI. After removal of 7 bases from V and 5 bases from J, the junction contained 14 bases not matched to a gene.

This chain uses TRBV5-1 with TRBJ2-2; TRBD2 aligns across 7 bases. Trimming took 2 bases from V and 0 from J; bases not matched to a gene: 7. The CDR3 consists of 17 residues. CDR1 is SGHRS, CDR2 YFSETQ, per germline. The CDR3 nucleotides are TGCGCCAGCAGCTTTCGCGGGAGAGGGACGAACACCGGGGAGCTGTTTTTT. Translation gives CASSFRGRGTNTGELFF.

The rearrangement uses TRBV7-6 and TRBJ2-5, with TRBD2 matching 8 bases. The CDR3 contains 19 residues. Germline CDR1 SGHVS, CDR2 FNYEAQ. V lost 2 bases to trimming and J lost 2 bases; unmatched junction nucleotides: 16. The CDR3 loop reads CASSLRGIAGRGAQETQYF. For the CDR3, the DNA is TGTGCCAGCAGCTTAAGGGGCATAGCGGGGAGGGGGGCGCAAGAGACCCAGTACTTC.